One sample yielded the 17 T cell receptor beta chains listed below, sequenced in a study of T cells after posttransplantation cyclophosphamide. Treatment was busulfan-fludarabine conditioning, a marrow graft, and cyclophosphamide on days +3 and +4. The repertoire was sequenced with immunoSEQ multiplex PCR; TCRdb's copy has only in-frame clones and lacks some. This table has some 10,000 clones, 65% to 85% appearing once. This sample comprised PBMCs, obtained after allogeneic stem cell transplant with posttransplant cyclophosphamide. These receptors came from a female patient between 50 and 59 years old who received an allogeneic stem cell transplant from a related donor, was CMV-positive, and had no GVHD. Some T cells may originate from the graft donor.

The gene calls are TRBV18 and TRBJ2-7, with 9 bases that match TRBD1. V was clipped by 2 bases and J by 2 bases; unmatched bases: 1. The CDR3 has 14 amino acids. The germline V gene has CDR1 KGHSH and CDR2 LQKENI. The CDR3 DNA is TGTGCCAGCTCACCAGGGACAGGGACCTACGAGCAGTACTTC. It translates to CASSPGTGTYEQYF.

The gene calls are TRBV15 and TRBJ2-1; D is possibly TRBD1 (6 bases). This CDR3 spans 12 amino acids. The ends were cut back, 4 bases at V and 14 bases at J, with 15 bases in the middle. Germline V gene sequence: CDR1 LNHNV, CDR2 YYDKDF (reference sequence). The CDR3 sequence is CATSKQHREEFF. CDR3 nucleotides: TGTGCCACCAGCAAACAGCACAGGGAAGAGTTCTTC.

The chain carries TRBV11-2 and TRBJ2-5, with D perhaps TRBD1 (6 bases). CDR1 SGHAT and CDR2 FQNNGV come from the germline V gene. With 5 bases removed from V and 5 bases from J, the gap between germline ends came to 18 bases. The CDR3 loop spans 15 amino acids. CDR3 DNA: TGTGCCAGCAGCGTTCCTCAAGGGGGACGTGAGACCCAGTACTTC. It encodes CASSVPQGGRETQYF.

The count of this clone is one. The V and J genes are TRBV2 and TRBJ1-1; tentative D call: TRBD1 (5 bases). The V end was cut by 7 bases, the J end by 4 bases, with 10 bases between. Germline CDR1 SNHLY, CDR2 FYNNEI. The CDR3 runs 12 residues. The CDR3 nucleotides are TGTGCCAGCACGACAGTATCCACTGAAGCTTTCTTT. Its translation is CASTTVSTEAFF. The complete variable domain, with remaining parts taken from reference TRBV2 and TRBJ1-1, reads EPEVTQTPSHQVTQMGQEVILRCVPISNHLYFYWYRQILGQKVEFLVSFYNNEISEKSEIFDDQFSVERPDGSNFTLKIRSTKLEDSAMYFCASTTVSTEAFFGQGTRLTVV.

The genes are TRBV6-5 and TRBJ1-2, with D perhaps matching TRBD1 (5 bases). Looked up from germline, CDR1 is MNHEY and CDR2 is SVGAGI. Trimming took off 0 bases at V and 4 bases at J, with 12 bases between the two ends. The length of the CDR3 is 15 residues. CDR3 in DNA: TGTGCCAGCAGTTACTCACCGCGGGGGGGCTATGGCTACACCTTC. Its protein product is CASSYSPRGGYGYTF.

A note on this clone: A read error may account for a junction end that differs from germline. The chain has TRBV7-2 and TRBJ1-5; unclear D gene. The CDR3 covers 14 residues. The germline V gene has CDR1 SGHTA and CDR2 FQGNSA. As DNA, the CDR3 is TGTGCCAGCAGCTTAGCTTCAGTAAATCAGGCCCAGCATTTT. Translated, it gives CASSLASVNQAQHF.

This rearrangement joins TRBV4-2 to TRBJ2-7; 9 bases are shared with TRBD1. CDR3 length equals 16 residues. After removal of 1 base from V and 4 bases from J, the junction contained 8 bases not matched to a gene. Germline V CDR1 and CDR2: LGHNA, YNFKEQ. The DNA for the CDR3 is TGTGCCAGCAGCCAAGTTGGAGGACAGGGGAAGTACGAGCAGTACTTC. Translation: CASSQVGGQGKYEQYF.

J is TRBJ2-2 and V is TRBV30; tentative D call: TRBD2 (6 bases). The CDR3 is 16 residues long. V lost 5 bases to trimming and J lost 3 bases, with 19 bases between them. Germline V gene sequence: CDR1 GTSNPN, CDR2 SVGIG (reference sequence). CDR3: CAWGNPSGTHTGELFF. The CDR3 nucleotides are TGTGCCTGGGGTAACCCGTCCGGGACTCACACCGGGGAGCTGTTTTTT. Together with reference TRBV30 and TRBJ2-2, the CDR3 gives the full variable domain: SQTIHQWPATLVQPVGSPLSLECTVEGTSNPNLYWYRQAAGRGLQLLFYSVGIGQISSEVPQNLSASRPQDRQFILSSKKLLLSDSGFYLCAWGNPSGTHTGELFFGEGSRLTVL.

The V and J genes are TRBV19 and TRBJ1-6, with 10 bases fitting TRBD1. There are 14 residues in the CDR3. CDR1 and CDR2 (germline): LNHDA, SQIVND (reference sequence). The ends lost 9 bases at V and 5 bases at J; junction bases unmatched: 4. The CDR3 sequence is CASQTGGNNSPLHF. CDR3 DNA: TGTGCCAGCCAGACAGGGGGCAATAATTCACCCCTCCACTTT.

The table lists this clone with a few counts. The junction does not match germline at one end; this may be a read error. J is TRBJ2-1 and V is TRBV4-3, with 7 nucleotides matching TRBD1. From germline, CDR1 is LGHNA and CDR2 YSLEER. This CDR3 has 13 residues. The DNA for the CDR3 is TGCGCCAGCAGCCAAGTTCAGGGGGACCCCTTGGTCTTC. It encodes CASSQVQGDPLVF.

The rearrangement uses TRBV7-3 and TRBJ2-1; 8 nucleotides align to TRBD2. V lost 2 bases and J lost 4; bases outside the gene matches: 4. The CDR3 totals 15 residues. CDR1 is SGHTA, CDR2 FQGTGA, per germline. CDR3: CASSLRRGAYNEQFF. In nucleotides, the CDR3 is TGTGCCAGCAGCTTACGGCGGGGGGCGTACAATGAGCAGTTCTTC.

This chain links TRBV18 with TRBJ1-1; a possible D gene is TRBD1 (5 bases). The ends were cut back, 3 bases at V and 1 base at J, with 12 bases in the middle. The CDR3 is 15 residues long. Germline lookup yields CDR1 KGHSH and CDR2 LQKENI. The CDR3 coding sequence is TGTGCCAGCTCACCCGAGGGACTGACGAACACTGAAGCTTTCTTT. It encodes CASSPEGLTNTEAFF. The complete variable domain, with remaining parts taken from reference TRBV18 and TRBJ1-1, reads NAGVMQNPRHLVRRRGQEARLRCSPMKGHSHVYWYRQLPEEGLKFMVYLQKENIIDESGMPKERFSAEFPKEGPSILRIQQVVRGDSAAYFCASSPEGLTNTEAFFGQGTRLTVV.

The rearrangement joins TRBV5-1 to TRBJ2-5; 7 positions match TRBD2. V shed 0 bases and J 5 bases; nucleotides not matched to a gene: 13. The germline gives CDR1 SGHRS, CDR2 YFSETQ. The CDR3 runs to 17 residues. This chain's CDR3 is CASSLVGLRGSGETQYF. Written as DNA, the CDR3 is TGCGCCAGCAGCTTGGTCGGGTTGCGGGGGAGTGGCGAGACCCAGTACTTC.

For the CDR3, the DNA is TGTGCCAGCAGTTTCCCGCCTCAGTGGGGCTCGAACTATGGCTACACCTTC. It yields the protein CASSFPPQWGSNYGYTF. V and J are TRBV28 and TRBJ1-2; D possibly corresponds to TRBD1 (5 bases). V lost 3 bases and J lost 2, with 19 bases in between. The length of the CDR3 is 17 residues. Germline loops: CDR1 MDHEN, CDR2 SYDVKM.

This clone occurred a few times. This rearrangement joins TRBV7-2 to TRBJ2-2; D perhaps matches TRBD2 (5 bases). The V end was cut by 5 bases, the J end by 7 bases, with 11 bases between. The CDR3 sequence is 13 residues long. Germline values: CDR1 SGHTA, CDR2 FQGNSA. In DNA, the CDR3 is TGTGCCAGCAGCGGGAGACTGAACGGGGAGCTGTTTTTT. Protein sequence: CASSGRLNGELFF.

This clone has only one observation. This sequence joins TRBV30 and TRBJ1-1; D call uncertain. The ends were cut back, 2 bases at V and 0 bases at J, with 4 bases in the middle. The CDR3 is 12 amino acids. CDR1 is GTSNPN, CDR2 SVGIG, per germline (reference sequence). CDR3 sequence: CAWSLVNTEAFF. Here the CDR3 DNA reads TGTGCCTGGAGTCTAGTGAACACTGAAGCTTTCTTT.

As to this clone: The junction departs from the called germline gene at one end, perhaps through a read error. The CDR3 nucleotides are TGTGCCAGCAGTCACTCTCGGGACAGGCAAGGAGAAAAACTGTTTTTT. It encodes CASSHSRDRQGEKLFF. The chain links TRBV6-6 to TRBJ1-4, with 8 bases identical to TRBD1. Germline lookup yields CDR1 MNHNY and CDR2 SVGAGI (reference sequence). The CDR3 sequence is 16 residues long.